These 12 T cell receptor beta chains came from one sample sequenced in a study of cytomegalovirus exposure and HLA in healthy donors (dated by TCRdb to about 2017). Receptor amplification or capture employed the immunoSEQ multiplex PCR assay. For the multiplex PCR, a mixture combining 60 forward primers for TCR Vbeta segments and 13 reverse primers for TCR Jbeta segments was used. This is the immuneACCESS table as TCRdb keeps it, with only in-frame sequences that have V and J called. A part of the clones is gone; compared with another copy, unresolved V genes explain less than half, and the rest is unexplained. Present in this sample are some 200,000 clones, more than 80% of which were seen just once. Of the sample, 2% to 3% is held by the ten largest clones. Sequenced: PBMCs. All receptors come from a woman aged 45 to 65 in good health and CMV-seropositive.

CDR3 nucleotide sequence: TGCGCCAGCAGCTTGGGACAGTACCAAGAGACCCAGTACTTC. It translates to CASSLGQYQETQYF. The genes are TRBV5-1 and TRBJ2-5; possible D gene TRBD1, 5 bases. Trimming shortened V by 0 bases and J by 0 bases, and 6 bases separated the two germline ends. The germline gives CDR1 SGHRS, CDR2 YFSETQ. The CDR3 sequence is 14 residues long.

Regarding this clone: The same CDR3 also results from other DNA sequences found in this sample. The CDR3 bases are TGCGCCAGCTCTTCGGGACAGGGCTACGAGCAGTACTTC. Translating gives CASSSGQGYEQYF. V is TRBV5-1 and J is TRBJ2-7; 9 bases match TRBD1. This CDR3 is built from 13 residues. V lost 7 bases to trimming and J lost 3 bases; unmatched junction nucleotides: 5. Per the germline V gene, CDR1 is SGHRS and CDR2 is YFSETQ.

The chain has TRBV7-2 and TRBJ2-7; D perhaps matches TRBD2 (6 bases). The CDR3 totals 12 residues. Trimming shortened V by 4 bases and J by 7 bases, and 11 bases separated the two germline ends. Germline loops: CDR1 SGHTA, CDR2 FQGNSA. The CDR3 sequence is CASSSRAGEQYF. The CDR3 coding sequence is TGTGCCAGCAGCTCTCGGGCGGGGGAGCAGTACTTC.

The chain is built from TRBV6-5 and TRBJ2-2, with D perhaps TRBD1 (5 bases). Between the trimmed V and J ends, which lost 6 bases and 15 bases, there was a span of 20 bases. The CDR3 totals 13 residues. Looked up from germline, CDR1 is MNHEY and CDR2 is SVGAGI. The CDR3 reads CASSPPGASGMFF. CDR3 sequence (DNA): TGTGCCAGCAGCCCACCTGGGGCATCTGGTATGTTTTTT.

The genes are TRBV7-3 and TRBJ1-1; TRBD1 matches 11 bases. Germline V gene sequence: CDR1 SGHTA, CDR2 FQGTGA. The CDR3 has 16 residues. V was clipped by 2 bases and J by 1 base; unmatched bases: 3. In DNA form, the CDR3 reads TGTGCCAGCAGCTTACCAGGACAGGGGGCGAACACTGAAGCTTTCTTT. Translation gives CASSLPGQGANTEAFF.

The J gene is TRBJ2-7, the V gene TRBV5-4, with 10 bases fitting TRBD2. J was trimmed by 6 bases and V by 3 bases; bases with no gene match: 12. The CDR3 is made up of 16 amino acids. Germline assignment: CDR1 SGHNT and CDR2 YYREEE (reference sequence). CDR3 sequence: CASSSPMSGGAREQYF. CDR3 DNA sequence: TGTGCCAGCAGCTCCCCCATGAGCGGGGGGGCCCGCGAGCAGTACTTC.

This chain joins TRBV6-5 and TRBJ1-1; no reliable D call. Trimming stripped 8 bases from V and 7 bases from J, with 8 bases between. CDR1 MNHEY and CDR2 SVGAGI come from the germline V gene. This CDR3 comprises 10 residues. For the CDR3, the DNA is TGTGCCAGCCCCCACATTGAAGCTTTCTTT. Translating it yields CASPHIEAFF.

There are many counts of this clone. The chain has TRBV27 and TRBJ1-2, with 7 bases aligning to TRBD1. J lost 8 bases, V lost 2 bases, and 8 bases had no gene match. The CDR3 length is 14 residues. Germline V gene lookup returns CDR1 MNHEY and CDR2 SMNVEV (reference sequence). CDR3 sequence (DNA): TGTGCCAGCAGTTTAAACAGGGGAGATGGCGGCTACACCTTC. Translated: CASSLNRGDGGYTF.

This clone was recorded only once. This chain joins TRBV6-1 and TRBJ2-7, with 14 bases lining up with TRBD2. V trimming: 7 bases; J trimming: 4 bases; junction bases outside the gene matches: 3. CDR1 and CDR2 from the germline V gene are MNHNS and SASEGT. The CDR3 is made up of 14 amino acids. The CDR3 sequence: CASTGLAGGYEQYF. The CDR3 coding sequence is TGTGCCAGCACCGGACTAGCGGGGGGATACGAGCAGTACTTC.

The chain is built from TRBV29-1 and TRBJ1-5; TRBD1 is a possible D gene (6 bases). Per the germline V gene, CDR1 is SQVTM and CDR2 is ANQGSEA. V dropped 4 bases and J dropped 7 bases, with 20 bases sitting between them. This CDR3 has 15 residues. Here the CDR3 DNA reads TGCAGCGTTGTTCTACTTGGGGGCCTGGAACAGCCCCAGCATTTT. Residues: CSVVLLGGLEQPQHF.

The CDR3 DNA sequence: TGTGCCAGCAGCTTGGAGGGCCAGGACGCTTTCTTT. Its protein product is CASSLEGQDAFF. The chain employs TRBV7-9 and TRBJ1-1; D ambiguous. CDR1 is SEHNR, CDR2 FQNEAQ, per germline (reference sequence). The CDR3 totals 12 residues. Trimming shortened V by 3 bases and J by 11 bases, and 13 bases separated the two germline ends. Variable domain in full (rest from reference TRBV7-9 and TRBJ1-1): DTGVSQNPRHKITKRGQNVTFRCDPISEHNRLYWYRQTLGQGPEFLTYFQNEAQLEKSRLLSDRFSAERPKGSFSTLEIQRTEQGDSAMYLCASSLEGQDAFFGQGTRLTVV.

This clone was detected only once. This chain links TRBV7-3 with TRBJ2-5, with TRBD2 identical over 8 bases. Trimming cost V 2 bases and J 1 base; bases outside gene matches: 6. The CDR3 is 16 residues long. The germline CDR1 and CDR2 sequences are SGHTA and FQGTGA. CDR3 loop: CASSLGAGGLQETQYF. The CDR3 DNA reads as TGTGCCAGCAGCTTAGGGGCGGGGGGCCTCCAAGAGACCCAGTACTTC.